What follows is one T cell receptor (beta chain) and its context. Its antigen remains unidentified. Base qualities are missing; no much larger clone stands one base away. The sample is drawn from a study of blood T cell repertoires in COVID-19 (dated by TCRdb to about 2020). For the wider study: Samples covering the acute and convalescent phases of COVID-19 were provided by collaborators in the United States, Italy and Spain. The material from the prospective study consisted of cDNA or gDNA derived from T cells, B-cell-depleted T cells, or PBMCs. Deeply sampled blood TCRbeta repertoires from subjects exposed to, actively infected with, or recovered from COVID-19 were included in the dataset. The repertoires were released in a freely available public database intended as a resource for research on the immune response to SARS-CoV-2. The samples were drawn from two sources: the first 160 participants of the ongoing ImmuneRACE study, and 950 to 1,500 subjects contributed by 6 global collaborators. Sample metadata almost always included a de-identified subject ID, COVID-19 status, age in years and sex. Where available, HLA class I and class II types were obtained from metadata supplied by the sample provider rather than from assay-based typing. The paper's findings and limits, for the study overall: Clinical and demographic metadata were provided uncurated, with the amount varying by source and participant.

Participants in the prospective study were aged roughly 18 to 100 years, lived in over 20 United States geographic areas, and enrolled through a virtual design. In the prospective study, cohorts were assigned on the basis of participant-reported clinical history obtained from a screening survey and a study questionnaire. ImmuneRACE Cohort 3 recovered participants were defined by two consecutive negative NP/OP PCR tests, healthcare professional clearance, or symptom resolution. In the prospective study, mobile phlebotomists collected whole blood, serum and a nasopharyngeal or oropharyngeal swab from each participant. Participants in the prospective study had the option to provide additional blood draws and questionnaires over an approximately 2-month period. Prospective study blood samples were shipped either frozen or at room temperature before DNA extraction. The immunoSEQ Assay, a bias-controlled multiplex PCR, was used to amplify TCRbeta CDR3 regions from genomic DNA. As for the original processing: Nucleated cell counts per sample were estimated from amplification of reference gene primers within the assay. To quantify the absolute abundance of each unique TCRbeta CDR3 rearrangement, sequence reads were collapsed and filtered. For each sample, productive Simpson clonality was calculated as the square root of Simpson's diversity index over productive rearrangements. TCRdb holds this immuneACCESS table with in-frame rearrangements only. Some clones are missing; in checked studies, unresolved V genes explain under half, and the rest has no known cause. The V and J calls and the clone size are those of that table, but D and trimming were determined from the DNA. For this sample the table gives about 200,000 clones, of which approximately 90% were detected only once. Clones ranked in the top ten supply about 1.3% of the sample.

CDR1 and CDR2 were assigned from the germline V gene (reference sequence) as SGHNT and YYREEE. Germline trimming amounts to 7 bases on V and 9 bases on J, with 10 as the count of junction bases outside the gene matches. The CDR3 covers 14 residues, taking in both the cysteine and the phenylalanine. Of all the DNA, just the CDR3 is kept, 42 bases in frame from base 1. Sequencing was performed on PBMCs or T cells enriched from blood (not recorded which). This TCR was recovered from a young man who had recovered from COVID-19. Recombination joined TRBV5-4 with TRBJ2-7, with 13 middle bases fitting TRBD2. This receptor has the CDR3 CASGGTSGKKRQYF. The DNA sequence is TGTGCCAGCGGCGGGACTAGCGGGAAAAAAAGGCAGTACTTC.